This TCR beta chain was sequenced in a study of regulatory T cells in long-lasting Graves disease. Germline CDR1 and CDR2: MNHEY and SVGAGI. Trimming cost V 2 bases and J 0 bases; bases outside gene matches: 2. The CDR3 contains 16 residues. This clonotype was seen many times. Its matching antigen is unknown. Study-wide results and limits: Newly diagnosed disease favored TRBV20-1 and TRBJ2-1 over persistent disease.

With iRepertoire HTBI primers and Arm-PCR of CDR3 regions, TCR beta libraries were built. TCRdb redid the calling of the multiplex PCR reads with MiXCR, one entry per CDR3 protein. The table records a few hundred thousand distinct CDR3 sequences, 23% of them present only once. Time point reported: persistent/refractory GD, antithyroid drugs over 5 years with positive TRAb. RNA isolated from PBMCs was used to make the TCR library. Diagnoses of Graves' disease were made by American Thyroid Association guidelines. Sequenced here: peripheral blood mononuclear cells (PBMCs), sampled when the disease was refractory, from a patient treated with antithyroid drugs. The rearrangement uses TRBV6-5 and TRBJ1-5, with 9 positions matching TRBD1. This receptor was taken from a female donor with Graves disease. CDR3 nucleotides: TGTGCCAGCAGTTACGGGACAGGGAATAGCAATCAGCCCCAGCATTTT. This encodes CASSYGTGNSNQPQHF.